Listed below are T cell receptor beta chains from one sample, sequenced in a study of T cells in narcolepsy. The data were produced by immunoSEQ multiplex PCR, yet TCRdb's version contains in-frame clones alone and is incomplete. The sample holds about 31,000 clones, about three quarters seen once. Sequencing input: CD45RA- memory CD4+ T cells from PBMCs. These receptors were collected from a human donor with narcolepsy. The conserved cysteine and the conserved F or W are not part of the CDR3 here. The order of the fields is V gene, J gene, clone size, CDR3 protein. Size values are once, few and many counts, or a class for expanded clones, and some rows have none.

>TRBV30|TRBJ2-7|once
ASTRSYEQY
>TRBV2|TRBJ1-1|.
ASSGQGAYTEAF
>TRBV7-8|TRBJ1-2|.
ASSLVAGAYT
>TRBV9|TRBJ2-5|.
ASSLQGSGTQY
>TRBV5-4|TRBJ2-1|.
ASSFGGGGLYNEQF
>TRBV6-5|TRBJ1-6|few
ATQRDGGSPLH
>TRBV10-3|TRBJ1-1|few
ATGQGARTGTEAF
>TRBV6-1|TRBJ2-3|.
ASTGSGRAVDTQY
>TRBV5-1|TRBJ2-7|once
ASTATSGGYEQY
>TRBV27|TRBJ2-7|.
ASRRTGGDEQY
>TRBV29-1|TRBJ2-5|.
SVKSPSMETQY
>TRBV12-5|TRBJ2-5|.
ASGFGSERPQY
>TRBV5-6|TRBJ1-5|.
ASSLAGGGNQPQH
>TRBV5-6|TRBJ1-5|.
ASSWGENQPQH
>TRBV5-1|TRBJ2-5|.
ASSWGWGSAGSETQY
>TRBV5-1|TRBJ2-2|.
ASSSGLATNTGELF
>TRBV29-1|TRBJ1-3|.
SVGRGDSGNTIY
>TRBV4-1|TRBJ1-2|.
ASSQGSSRGYT
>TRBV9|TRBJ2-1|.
ASSVRLADYNEQF
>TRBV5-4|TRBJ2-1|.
ASLDPSTGGNEQF
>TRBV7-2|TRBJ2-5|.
ASSSWERRGQY
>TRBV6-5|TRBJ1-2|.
ASSYSGRQGPYGYT
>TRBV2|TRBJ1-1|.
ASSGTGLTEAF
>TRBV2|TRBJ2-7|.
ASSEAGGATMEY
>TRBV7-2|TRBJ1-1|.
ASSRQGGTEAF
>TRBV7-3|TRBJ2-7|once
ASSLVVGVTYEQY
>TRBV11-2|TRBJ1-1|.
ASRSKLGNRNTEAF
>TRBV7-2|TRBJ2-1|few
ASRRGGDEQF
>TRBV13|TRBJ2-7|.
ASERDRGHEQY
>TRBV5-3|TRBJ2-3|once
ARSGRDPPRPFTDTQY
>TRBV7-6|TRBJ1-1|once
ASSLLDGQMNTEAF
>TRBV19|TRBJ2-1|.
ASSQGRMSYNEQF
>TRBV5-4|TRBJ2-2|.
ASSPGTANTGELF
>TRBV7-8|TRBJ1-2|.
ASSPQRAEGYGYT
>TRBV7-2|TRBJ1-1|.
ASSPGRGTTEAF
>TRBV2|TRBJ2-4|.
ASSESAKNIQY
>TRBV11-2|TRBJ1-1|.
ASSLAGARNTEAF
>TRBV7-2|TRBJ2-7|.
ASSYRGGLAYEQY
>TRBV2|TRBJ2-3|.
ASTLKDTQY